A single sample gave rise to the 30 T cell receptor beta chains below, sequenced in a study of graft-versus-host responses after intestinal transplantation. This table comes from immunoSEQ multiplex PCR, and its TCRdb copy is limited to in-frame clones, with some not included. The data contain about 94,000 clones, over 75% of them singletons. These TCRs are of unknown antigen specificity. This specimen was unstimulated CD8+ T cells sorted from spleen or lymph node cells, taken before intestinal transplant. The receptors shown here come from a human donor who received an intestinal transplant.

The chain uses TRBV15 and TRBJ1-1; weak D call: TRBD1 (6 bases). In germline, CDR1 is LNHNV, CDR2 YYDKDF (reference sequence). This CDR3 spans 14 amino acids. Trimming removed 4 bases from V and 5 bases from J, with 14 bases in between. CDR3 residues: CATSTTGLKTEAFF. DNA for the CDR3: TGTGCCACCAGCACTACAGGGTTAAAGACTGAAGCTTTCTTT.

The chain uses TRBV19 and TRBJ1-2, with D perhaps TRBD1 (5 bases). V lost 4 bases, J lost 4 bases, and 16 bases lay in between. CDR1 is LNHDA, CDR2 SQIVND, per germline (reference sequence). The CDR3 contains 15 residues. CDR3 sequence reads: CASSKRQLPGYGYTF. The CDR3 coding sequence is TGTGCCAGTAGTAAACGACAGCTTCCGGGCTATGGCTACACCTTC.

The table lists this clone with a count of one. This rearrangement joins TRBV19 to TRBJ2-1; D uncertain. V was clipped by 5 bases and J by 0 bases, with 11 bases between them. CDR3 size: 15 residues. The germline gives CDR1 LNHDA, CDR2 SQIVND (reference sequence). The DNA for the CDR3 is TGTGCCAGTAGTGTTAGCCCCTACTCCTACAATGAGCAGTTCTTC. This encodes CASSVSPYSYNEQFF.

This clone was observed once. The chain recombines TRBV7-2 with TRBJ2-5; no firm D call. The CDR3 has 15 amino acids. The V end was cut by 1 base, the J end by 4 bases, with 13 bases between. The germline CDR1 and CDR2 sequences are SGHTA and FQGNSA. The CDR3 coding sequence is TGTGCCAGCAGCTTAGTGATTGAAGTGCGAGAGACCCAGTACTTC. Residues: CASSLVIEVRETQYF.

The CDR3 region is CASGLVPSGILSNQPQHF. The CDR3 DNA reads TGTGCTAGTGGTTTGGTACCTTCAGGGATCCTTAGCAATCAGCCCCAGCATTTT. The chain couples TRBV12-5 to TRBJ1-5, with TRBD1 as a possible D gene (5 bases). Germline V gene lookup returns CDR1 LGHNT and CDR2 FRNRAP. Trimming left V 0 bases short and J 0 bases short, with 15 bases between. This CDR3 comprises 18 residues.

The chain combines TRBV19 with TRBJ2-1; 10 nucleotides match TRBD2. The CDR3 consists of 14 residues. V lost 5 bases and J lost 10; bases outside the gene matches: 8. Germline-derived CDR1 and CDR2 are LNHDA and SQIVND (reference sequence). The CDR3 sequence is CASSVASGSREQFF. CDR3 nucleotides: TGTGCCAGTAGTGTGGCTAGCGGGAGTCGGGAGCAGTTCTTC. The variable domain in full, with the rest retrieved from reference TRBV19 and TRBJ2-1, is DGGITQSPKYLFRKEGQNVTLSCEQNLNHDAMYWYRQDPGQGLRLIYYSQIVNDFQKGDIAEGYSVSREKKESFPLTVTSAQKNPTAFYLCASSVASGSREQFFGPGTRLTVL.

The chain is built from TRBV2 and TRBJ2-7; 15 nucleotides agree with TRBD2. Germline CDR1 SNHLY, CDR2 FYNNEI. J was trimmed by 4 bases and V by 1 base; bases with no gene match: 8. The CDR3 has 18 amino acids. The CDR3 here is CASSEVGLAGGKGYEQYF. In DNA, the CDR3 is TGTGCCAGCAGTGAAGTCGGACTAGCGGGGGGGAAGGGATACGAGCAGTACTTC. Looking up the rest from reference TRBV2 and TRBJ2-7 gives the full variable domain: EPEVTQTPSHQVTQMGQEVILRCVPISNHLYFYWYRQILGQKVEFLVSFYNNEISEKSEIFDDQFSVERPDGSNFTLKIRSTKLEDSAMYFCASSEVGLAGGKGYEQYFGPGTRLTVT.

This sequence joins TRBV5-4 and TRBJ1-1; D is ambiguous. The CDR3 length is 13 residues. V lost 7 bases and J 5 bases, leaving 15 bases between the germline ends. Germline-derived CDR1 and CDR2 are SGHNT and YYREEE (reference sequence). CDR3 protein: CASRSGQATEAFF. DNA of the CDR3: TGTGCCAGCCGTTCCGGCCAGGCTACTGAAGCTTTCTTT.

The chain recombines TRBV2 with TRBJ2-3, with a tentative D call TRBD2 (5 bases). Trimming removed 0 bases from V and 5 bases from J, with 12 bases in between. The CDR3 sequence is 15 residues long. Germline V lookup: CDR1 SNHLY, CDR2 FYNNEI. CDR3 loop: CASSEAYRGLDTQYF. As DNA, the CDR3 is TGTGCCAGCAGTGAAGCGTACCGGGGTCTAGATACGCAGTATTTT.

The gene calls are TRBV5-1 and TRBJ1-1; 7 bases align to TRBD1. CDR3 length: 16 residues. Per germline, CDR1 SGHRS and CDR2 YFSETQ. V shed 5 bases, J shed 4 bases, and the junction held 14 bases outside the gene matches. CDR3 amino acids: CASSPPTGEWSTEAFF. The CDR3 DNA is TGCGCCAGCAGTCCACCTACAGGGGAGTGGAGCACTGAAGCTTTCTTT.

The chain recombines TRBV5-6 with TRBJ2-3, with D possibly being TRBD2 (6 bases). Trimming removed 2 bases at V and 5 bases at J, with 6 bases between. The CDR3 spans 12 residues. Looked up from germline, CDR1 is SGHDT and CDR2 is YYEEEE. CDR3 sequence: CASSLAGDTQYF. CDR3 DNA: TGTGCCAGCAGCTTAGCGGGAGATACGCAGTATTTT. The full variable domain, in which reference TRBV5-6 and TRBJ2-3 provide the parts outside the CDR3, is DAGVTQSPTHLIKTRGQQVTLRCSPKSGHDTVSWYQQALGQGPQFIFQYYEEEERQRGNFPDRFSGHQFPNYSSELNVNALLLGDSALYLCASSLAGDTQYFGPGTRLTVL.

This chain links TRBV16 with TRBJ2-1, with D tentatively TRBD1 (7 bases). V was pared by 1 base and J by 7 bases, with 17 bases between. The CDR3 has 16 residues. Germline CDR1 and CDR2: KGHSY and FQNENV. The CDR3 sequence is CASSQYATGRINEQFF. The CDR3 coding sequence is TGTGCCAGCAGCCAATACGCGACAGGGAGGATTAATGAGCAGTTCTTC.

The chain recombines TRBV11-2 with TRBJ1-1; 7 bases fit TRBD1. J was trimmed by 4 bases and V by 5 bases; bases with no gene match: 7. Germline values: CDR1 SGHAT, CDR2 FQNNGV. CDR3 size: 14 residues. The CDR3 nucleotides read TGTGCCAGCAGCCCTGACAGGGAAGGCACTGAAGCTTTCTTT. Translated, it gives CASSPDREGTEAFF.

V and J are TRBV11-2 and TRBJ2-1; 9 positions agree with TRBD1. Germline assignment: CDR1 SGHAT and CDR2 FQNNGV. The CDR3 length is 17 residues. J gave up 7 bases and V 2 bases, and 12 bases lay outside the gene matches. The chain's CDR3 is CASSLFPGTGKKNEQFF. The CDR3 nucleotides read TGTGCCAGCAGCTTATTTCCTGGGACAGGGAAAAAGAATGAGCAGTTCTTC.

This sequence joins TRBV5-5 and TRBJ2-7; D possibly corresponds to TRBD1 (5 bases). The CDR3 has 13 amino acids. Germline lookup yields CDR1 SGHKS and CDR2 YYEKEE (reference sequence). V was cut by 0 bases and J by 5 bases, with 9 bases left in between. CDR3 DNA: TGTGCCAGCAGCTTGGAGGGGCTCAACGAGCAGTACTTC. Translated, it gives CASSLEGLNEQYF.

V is TRBV5-1 and J is TRBJ1-1, with TRBD1 identical over 7 bases. Per germline, CDR1 SGHRS and CDR2 YFSETQ. With V trimmed by 5 bases and J by 0 bases, 4 bases remained unmatched. The CDR3 extends over 14 amino acids. As DNA, the CDR3 is TGCGCCAGCAGGATGGGACAGATGAACACTGAAGCTTTCTTT. Protein sequence: CASRMGQMNTEAFF.

This clone was seen a single time. This chain uses TRBV10-2 with TRBJ2-7; D is unclear. Germline CDR1 reads WSHSY; CDR2 reads SAAADI. V lost 8 bases and J 5 bases, leaving 28 bases between the germline ends. The CDR3 runs 17 residues. In DNA, the CDR3 is TGCGCCAGCGACACCCGGATACCTCACGCCGCGATTGACGAGCAGTACTTC. The encoded protein is CASDTRIPHAAIDEQYF.

J is TRBJ2-7 and V is TRBV4-1; 9 positions match TRBD2. There are 18 residues in the CDR3. In germline, CDR1 is MGHRA, CDR2 YSYEKL. J gave up 3 bases and V 3 bases, and 15 bases lay outside the gene matches. CDR3 bases: TGCGCCAGCAGCCAGCTAGGGGCTAGCGGGGCCCGCGTCTACGAGCAGTACTTC. Its translation: CASSQLGASGARVYEQYF.

V and J are TRBV4-3 and TRBJ2-5, with D maybe TRBD1 (5 bases). This CDR3 contains 14 residues. Germline loops: CDR1 LGHNA, CDR2 YSLEER. V shed 0 bases and J shed 5 bases, with 10 bases lying between them. CDR3 sequence: CASSQEQGGETQYF. As DNA, the CDR3 is TGCGCCAGCAGCCAAGAGCAGGGTGGTGAGACCCAGTACTTC.

J is TRBJ2-1 and V is TRBV13, with a tentative D call TRBD2 (6 bases). The CDR3 contains 15 residues. V dropped 5 bases and J dropped 5 bases, with 16 bases sitting between them. From germline, CDR1 is PRHDT and CDR2 FYEKMQ (reference sequence). This CDR3 reads CASSPHGGNDNEQFF. CDR3 DNA sequence: TGTGCCAGCAGCCCCCATGGGGGGAATGACAATGAGCAGTTCTTC.

The chain links TRBV7-6 to TRBJ2-7; D might be TRBD1 (6 bases). The CDR3 contains 15 residues. The germline V gene encodes CDR1 SGHVS and CDR2 FNYEAQ. Between the trimmed V and J ends, which lost 5 bases and 0 bases, there was a span of 14 bases. This chain's CDR3 is CASSPLRDNSYEQYF. The CDR3 DNA follows: TGTGCCAGCAGCCCCCTCCGGGACAACTCCTACGAGCAGTACTTC.

This chain connects TRBV4-1 to TRBJ2-3; 10 bases line up with TRBD1. Germline V CDR1 and CDR2: MGHRA, YSYEKL. V trimming: 3 bases; J trimming: 3 bases; junction bases outside the gene matches: 3. The CDR3 runs 15 residues. The CDR3 region is CASSHRDRGTDTQYF. The CDR3, as DNA: TGCGCCAGCAGCCACCGGGACAGGGGAACAGATACGCAGTATTTT.

This chain uses TRBV6-5 with TRBJ1-4; D is ambiguous. This CDR3 has 15 residues. Germline V gives CDR1 MNHEY, CDR2 SVGAGI. V was shortened by 0 bases and J by 4 bases, with 9 bases between the two germline ends. This CDR3 is CASSYSGGDNEKLFF. CDR3 nucleotide sequence: TGTGCCAGCAGTTACTCCGGCGGGGATAATGAAAAACTGTTTTTT.

V gene TRBV9 combines with J gene TRBJ2-7; a weak D match, TRBD2 (6 bases). Trimming stripped 0 bases from V and 7 bases from J, with 11 bases between. The CDR3 contains 13 residues. In germline, CDR1 is SGDLS, CDR2 YYNGEE. CDR3 in amino acids: CASSVAGGGEQYF. CDR3 coding DNA: TGTGCCAGCAGCGTAGCAGGTGGAGGGGAGCAGTACTTC.

This clone is a singleton in its sample. The CDR3 sequence: CAWSSGTGKNIQYF. CDR3 in DNA: TGTGCCTGGAGTTCCGGGACAGGGAAAAACATTCAGTACTTC. V usage is TRBV30 and J usage is TRBJ2-4, with 9 bases identical to TRBD1. Germline lookup yields CDR1 GTSNPN and CDR2 SVGIG (reference sequence). The junction had 3 bases not matched to a gene; V was cut back by 2 bases and J by 4 bases. The CDR3 runs 14 residues.

This clone was seen a few times. The rearrangement uses TRBV7-9 and TRBJ1-1; D gene uncertain. V was cut by 3 bases and J by 0 bases, with 14 bases left in between. Per germline, CDR1 SEHNR and CDR2 FQNEAQ (reference sequence). The CDR3 loop spans 16 amino acids. CDR3 sequence reads: CASSFVIQRVNTEAFF. The CDR3 DNA sequence: TGTGCCAGCAGCTTTGTCATACAACGGGTGAACACTGAAGCTTTCTTT.

V and J are TRBV27 and TRBJ1-2, with TRBD1 matching over 10 bases. The CDR3 runs 14 residues. CDR1 MNHEY and CDR2 SMNVEV come from the germline V gene (reference sequence). V trimming: 5 bases; J trimming: 3 bases; junction bases outside the gene matches: 3. This chain's CDR3 is CASSAGQGDYGYTF. The CDR3 DNA sequence: TGTGCCAGCAGTGCCGGACAGGGGGACTATGGCTACACCTTC.

The chain joins TRBV5-1 to TRBJ2-4, with 9 bases aligning to TRBD1. The CDR3 runs to 18 residues. Germline V CDR1 and CDR2: SGHRS, YFSETQ. The J segment lost 0 bases and the V segment lost 0 bases, leaving 7 bases of the junction unmatched. CDR3 in amino acids: CASSLAQTGGLAKNIQYF. CDR3 coding DNA: TGCGCCAGCAGCTTGGCCCAGACAGGGGGTTTAGCCAAAAACATTCAGTACTTC.

The chain joins TRBV11-2 to TRBJ1-4; 7 nucleotides line up with TRBD1. CDR3 length: 15 amino acids. From germline, CDR1 is SGHAT and CDR2 FQNNGV. Trimming cost V 4 bases and J 0 bases; bases outside gene matches: 2. CDR3 residues: CASSWDSATNEKLFF. Here the CDR3 DNA reads TGTGCCAGCAGCTGGGACAGTGCAACTAATGAAAAACTGTTTTTT.

The rearrangement joins TRBV7-2 to TRBJ1-1, with a tentative D call TRBD1 (5 bases). The V end lost 8 bases, the J end lost 3 bases, and 16 bases lay between the germline ends. The CDR3 extends over 14 amino acids. Looked up from germline, CDR1 is SGHTA and CDR2 is FQGNSA. The CDR3 nucleotides read TGTGCCAGCGGGGCTTGGGGGGGTGACACTGAAGCTTTCTTT. Residues: CASGAWGGDTEAFF.